This entry describes one TCR beta chain. The data originate from a study of blood T cell repertoires in COVID-19. In the study overall: There were acute and convalescent COVID-19 samples, and they came from the United States, Italy and Spain. T cells, B-cell-depleted T cells, or PBMCs supplied cDNA or gDNA.

This CDR3 spans 15 amino acids. Trimming took off 0 bases at V and 0 bases at J, with 6 bases between the two ends. The V gene's germline CDR1 is MDHEN and CDR2 SYDVKM. Measured with immunoSEQ multiplex PCR; TCRdb has only the in-frame clones, and not every one. The profile shows 120,000 to 150,000 clones, 79% of them singletons. The sequence derives from a man in his sixties with acute or convalescent COVID-19. The sequenced sample consisted of peripheral blood. The V call is TRBV28, the J call TRBJ1-3, with no clear D. This CDR3 is CASSLWRFSGNTIYF. The CDR3 coding sequence is TGTGCCAGCAGTTTATGGCGGTTCTCTGGAAACACCATATATTTT.